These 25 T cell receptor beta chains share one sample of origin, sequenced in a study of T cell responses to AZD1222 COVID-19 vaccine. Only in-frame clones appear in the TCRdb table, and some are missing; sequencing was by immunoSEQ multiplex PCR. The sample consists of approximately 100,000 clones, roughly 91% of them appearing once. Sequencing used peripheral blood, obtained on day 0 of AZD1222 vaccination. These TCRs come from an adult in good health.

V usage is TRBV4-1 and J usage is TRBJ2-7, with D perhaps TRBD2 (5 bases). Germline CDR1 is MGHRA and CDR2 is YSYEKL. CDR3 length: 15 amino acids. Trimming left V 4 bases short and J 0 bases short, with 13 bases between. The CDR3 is CASSPYSGSSYEQYF. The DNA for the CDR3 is TGCGCCAGCAGCCCGTATTCGGGAAGCTCCTACGAGCAGTACTTC.

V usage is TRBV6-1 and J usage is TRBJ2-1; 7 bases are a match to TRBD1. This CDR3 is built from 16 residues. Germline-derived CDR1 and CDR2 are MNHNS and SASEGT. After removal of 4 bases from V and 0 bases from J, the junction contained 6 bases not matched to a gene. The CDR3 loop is CASSGSTGVSYNEQFF. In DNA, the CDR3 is TGTGCCAGCAGTGGTTCTACAGGGGTCTCCTACAATGAGCAGTTCTTC.

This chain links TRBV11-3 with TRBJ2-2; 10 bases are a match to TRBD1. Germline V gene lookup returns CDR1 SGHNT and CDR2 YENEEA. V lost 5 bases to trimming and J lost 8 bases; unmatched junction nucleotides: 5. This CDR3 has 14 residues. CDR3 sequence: CASSNRDRGGELFF. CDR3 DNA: TGTGCCAGCAGCAACCGGGACAGGGGAGGGGAGCTGTTTTTT.

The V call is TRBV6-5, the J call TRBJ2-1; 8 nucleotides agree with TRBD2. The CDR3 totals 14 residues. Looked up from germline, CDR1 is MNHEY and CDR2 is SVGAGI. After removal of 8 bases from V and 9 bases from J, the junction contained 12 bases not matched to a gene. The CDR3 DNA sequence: TGTGCCAGCGGAACAAGCGGGAGACAGGTTGAGCAGTTCTTC. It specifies CASGTSGRQVEQFF.

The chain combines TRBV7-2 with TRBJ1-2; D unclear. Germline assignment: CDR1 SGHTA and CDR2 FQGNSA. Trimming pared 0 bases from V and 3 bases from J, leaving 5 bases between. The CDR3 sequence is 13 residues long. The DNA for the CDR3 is TGTGCCAGCAGCTTAGCCCGGGACTATGGCTACACCTTC. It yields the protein CASSLARDYGYTF.

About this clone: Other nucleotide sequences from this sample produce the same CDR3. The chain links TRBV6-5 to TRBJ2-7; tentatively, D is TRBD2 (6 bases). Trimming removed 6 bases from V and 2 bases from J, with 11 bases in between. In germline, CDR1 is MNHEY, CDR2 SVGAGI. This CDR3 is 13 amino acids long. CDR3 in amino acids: CASSVTGAYEQYF. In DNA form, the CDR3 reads TGTGCCAGCAGCGTGACGGGGGCCTACGAGCAGTACTTC.

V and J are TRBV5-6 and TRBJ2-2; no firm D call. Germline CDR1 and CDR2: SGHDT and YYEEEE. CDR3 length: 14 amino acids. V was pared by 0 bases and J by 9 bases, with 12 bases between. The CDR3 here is CASSLGNQPRELFF. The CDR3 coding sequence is TGTGCCAGCAGCTTGGGGAATCAACCGCGGGAGCTGTTTTTT.

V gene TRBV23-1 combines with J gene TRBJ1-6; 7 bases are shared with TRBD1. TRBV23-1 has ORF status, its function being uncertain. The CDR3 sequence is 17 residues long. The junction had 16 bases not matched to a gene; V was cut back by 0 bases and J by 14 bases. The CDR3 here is CASSQSILGTESLSLHF. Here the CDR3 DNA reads TGCGCCAGCAGTCAATCGATATTGGGGACAGAATCTTTGTCCCTCCACTTT.

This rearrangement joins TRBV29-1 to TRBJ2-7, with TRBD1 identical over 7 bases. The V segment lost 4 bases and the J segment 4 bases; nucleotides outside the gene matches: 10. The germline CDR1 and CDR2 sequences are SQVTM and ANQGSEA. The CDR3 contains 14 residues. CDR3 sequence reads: CSVAPATGLYEQYF. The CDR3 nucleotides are TGCAGCGTTGCCCCGGCGACAGGGCTTTACGAGCAGTACTTC.

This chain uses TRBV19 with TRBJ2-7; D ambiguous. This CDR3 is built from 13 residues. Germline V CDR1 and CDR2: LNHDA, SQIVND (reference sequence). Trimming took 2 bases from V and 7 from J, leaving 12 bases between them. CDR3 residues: CASSIIGQTEQYF. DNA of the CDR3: TGTGCCAGTAGTATAATAGGGCAGACGGAGCAGTACTTC. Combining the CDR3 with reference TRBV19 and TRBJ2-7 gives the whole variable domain DGGITQSPKYLFRKEGQNVTLSCEQNLNHDAMYWYRQDPGQGLRLIYYSQIVNDFQKGDIAEGYSVSREKKESFPLTVTSAQKNPTAFYLCASSIIGQTEQYFGPGTRLTVT.

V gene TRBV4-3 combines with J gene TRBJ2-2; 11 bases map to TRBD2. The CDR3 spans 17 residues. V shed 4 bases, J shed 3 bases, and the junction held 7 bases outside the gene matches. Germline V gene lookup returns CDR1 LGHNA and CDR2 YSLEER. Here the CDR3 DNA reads TGCGCCAGCAGCCCATTAGCGGGAGGGCCCGACACCGGGGAGCTGTTTTTT. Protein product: CASSPLAGGPDTGELFF.

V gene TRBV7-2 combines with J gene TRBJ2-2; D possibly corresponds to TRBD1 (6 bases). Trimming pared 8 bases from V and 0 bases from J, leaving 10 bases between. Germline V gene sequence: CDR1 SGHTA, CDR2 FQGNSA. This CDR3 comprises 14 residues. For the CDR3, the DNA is TGTGCCAGCCGGACAGCCGCGAACACCGGGGAGCTGTTTTTT. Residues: CASRTAANTGELFF.

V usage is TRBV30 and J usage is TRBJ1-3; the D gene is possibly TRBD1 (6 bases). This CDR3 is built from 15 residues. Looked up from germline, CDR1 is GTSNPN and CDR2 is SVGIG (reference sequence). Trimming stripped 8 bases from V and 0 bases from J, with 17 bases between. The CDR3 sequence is CAASDSPLSGNTIYF. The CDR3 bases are TGTGCCGCCTCGGACAGTCCGCTCTCTGGAAACACCATATATTTT.

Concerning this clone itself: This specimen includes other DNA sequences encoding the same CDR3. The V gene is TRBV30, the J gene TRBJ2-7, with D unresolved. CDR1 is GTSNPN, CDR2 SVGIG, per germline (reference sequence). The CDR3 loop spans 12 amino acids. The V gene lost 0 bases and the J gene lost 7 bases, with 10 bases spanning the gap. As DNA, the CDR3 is TGTGCCTGGAGTGTTGGAGTGGGGGAGCAGTACTTC. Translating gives CAWSVGVGEQYF.

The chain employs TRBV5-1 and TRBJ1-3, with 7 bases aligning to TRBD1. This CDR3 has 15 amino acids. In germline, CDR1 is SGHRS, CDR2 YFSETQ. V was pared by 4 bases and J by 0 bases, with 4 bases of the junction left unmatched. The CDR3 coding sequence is TGCGCCAGCAGCACATGGACAGGCTCTGGAAACACCATATATTTT. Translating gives CASSTWTGSGNTIYF.

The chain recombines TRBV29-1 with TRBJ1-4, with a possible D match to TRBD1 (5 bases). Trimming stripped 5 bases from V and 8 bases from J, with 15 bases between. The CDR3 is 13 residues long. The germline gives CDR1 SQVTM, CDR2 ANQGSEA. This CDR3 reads CSVRHGAGEKLFF. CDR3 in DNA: TGCAGCGTTCGGCACGGGGCGGGAGAAAAACTGTTTTTT. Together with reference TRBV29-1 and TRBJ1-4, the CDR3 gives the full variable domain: SAVISQKPSRDICQRGTSLTIQCQVDSQVTMMFWYRQQPGQSLTLIATANQGSEATYESGFVIDKFPISRPNLTFSTLTVSNMSPEDSSIYLCSVRHGAGEKLFFGSGTQLSVL.

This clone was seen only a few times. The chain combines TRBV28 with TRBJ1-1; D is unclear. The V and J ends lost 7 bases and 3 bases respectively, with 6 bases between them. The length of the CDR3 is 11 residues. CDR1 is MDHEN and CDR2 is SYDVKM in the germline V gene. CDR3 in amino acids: CASTTYTEAFF. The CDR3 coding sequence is TGTGCCAGCACCACGTACACTGAAGCTTTCTTT.

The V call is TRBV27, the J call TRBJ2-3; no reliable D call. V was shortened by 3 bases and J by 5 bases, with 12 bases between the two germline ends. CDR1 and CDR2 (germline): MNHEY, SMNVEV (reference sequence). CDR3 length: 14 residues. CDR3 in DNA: TGTGCCAGCAGTTTGCGAACAACGGTAGATACGCAGTATTTT. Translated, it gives CASSLRTTVDTQYF.

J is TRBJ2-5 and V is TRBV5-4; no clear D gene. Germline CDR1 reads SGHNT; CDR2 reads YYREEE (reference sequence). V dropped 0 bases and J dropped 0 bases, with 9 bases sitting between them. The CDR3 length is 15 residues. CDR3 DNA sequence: TGTGCCAGCAGCTTGGACAGTCGGTACCAAGAGACCCAGTACTTC. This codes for CASSLDSRYQETQYF.

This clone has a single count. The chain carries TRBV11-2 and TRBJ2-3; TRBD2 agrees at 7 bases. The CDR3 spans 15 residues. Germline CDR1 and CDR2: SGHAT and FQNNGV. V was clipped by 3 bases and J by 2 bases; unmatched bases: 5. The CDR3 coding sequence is TGTGCCAGCAGCTTTTCCGGGGGGAACACAGATACGCAGTATTTT. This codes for CASSFSGGNTDTQYF.

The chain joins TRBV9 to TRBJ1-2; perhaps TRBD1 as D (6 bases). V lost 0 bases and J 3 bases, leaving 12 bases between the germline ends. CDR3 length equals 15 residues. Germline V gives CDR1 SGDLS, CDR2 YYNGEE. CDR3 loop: CASSVGGQGYYGYTF. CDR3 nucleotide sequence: TGTGCCAGCAGCGTAGGGGGGCAGGGGTACTATGGCTACACCTTC.

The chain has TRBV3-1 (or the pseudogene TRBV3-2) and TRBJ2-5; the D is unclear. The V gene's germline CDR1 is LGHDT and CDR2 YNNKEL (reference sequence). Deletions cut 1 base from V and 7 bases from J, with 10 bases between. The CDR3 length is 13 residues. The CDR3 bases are TGTGCCAGCAGCCAAGGCGCCGGTGGGACCCAGTACTTC. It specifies CASSQGAGGTQYF.

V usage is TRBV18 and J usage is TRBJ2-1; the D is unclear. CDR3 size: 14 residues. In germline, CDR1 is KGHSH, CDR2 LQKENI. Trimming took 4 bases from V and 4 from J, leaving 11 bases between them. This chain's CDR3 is CASSLDTIYNEQFF. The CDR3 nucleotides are TGTGCCAGCTCACTCGACACTATATACAATGAGCAGTTCTTC.

CDR3 nucleotides: TGTGCCTGGAGTGATCAGGGCGGAACCTACGAGCAGTACTTC. Residues: CAWSDQGGTYEQYF. The genes are TRBV30 and TRBJ2-7; a weak D match, TRBD1 (5 bases). The length of the CDR3 is 14 residues. Trimming pared 1 base from V and 2 bases from J, leaving 12 bases between. Germline assignment: CDR1 GTSNPN and CDR2 SVGIG (reference sequence).

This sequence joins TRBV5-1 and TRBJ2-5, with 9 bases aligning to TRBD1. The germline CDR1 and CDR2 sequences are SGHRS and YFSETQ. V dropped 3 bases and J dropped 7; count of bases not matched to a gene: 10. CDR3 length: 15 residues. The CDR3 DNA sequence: TGCGCCAGCAGCTCTCCAAGGGGGACAGGGCGGACCCAGTACTTC. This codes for CASSSPRGTGRTQYF.